The rows below give T cell receptor beta chains drawn from one sample of a study of T cells in Graves' hyperthyroidism and ophthalmopathy. TCRdb independently ran MiXCR on the multiplex PCR reads; one entry per CDR3 protein. The data hold about 350,000 distinct CDR3 sequences, with 18% observed a single time. The sample taken for sequencing was blood. These receptors originate from a woman in her thirties or forties with Graves' ophthalmopathy. The CDR3 runs from the conserved cysteine through the conserved F or W. The order of the fields is J gene, clone size, D gene, V gene, CDR3 DNA, CDR3 protein. A D gene is named only where the DNA matches it firmly. The size of a clone is reported for some rows only, either as once, few or many, or as a class for expanded clones.

J gene: TRBJ1-1
clone size: many
D gene: NA
V gene: TRBV9
CDR3 DNA: TGTGCCAGCAGCGTAGATTCTCGGGAAGGGGCTAGGGCTGAAGCTTTCTTT
CDR3 protein: CASSVDSREGARAEAFF

J gene: TRBJ1-2
clone size: NA
D gene: NA
V gene: TRBV30
CDR3 DNA: TGTGCCTGGAGTGTAGGCAGGGGAGGATATGGCTACACCTTC
CDR3 protein: CAWSVGRGGYGYTF

J gene: TRBJ2-7
clone size: NA
D gene: TRBD2
V gene: TRBV28
CDR3 DNA: TGTGCCAGCACCTCCGGGACTAGCGGGATGAGGGAGCAGTACTTC
CDR3 protein: CASTSGTSGMREQYF

J gene: TRBJ2-7
clone size: many
D gene: NA
V gene: TRBV2
CDR3 DNA: TGTGCCAGCAGTGAAACGGGGGAATCCTCCTACGAGCAGTACTTC
CDR3 protein: CASSETGESSYEQYF

J gene: TRBJ1-2
clone size: many
D gene: TRBD1
V gene: TRBV5-1
CDR3 DNA: TGTGCCAGCAGTCCGGGACAGGGCTACGGCTACACCTTC
CDR3 protein: CASSPGQGYGYTF

J gene: TRBJ2-1
clone size: many
D gene: NA
V gene: TRBV18
CDR3 DNA: TGTGCCAGCTCACCAACTAGACAGGTCGGAGGCAATGAGCAGTTCTTC
CDR3 protein: CASSPTRQVGGNEQFF

J gene: TRBJ2-5
clone size: many
D gene: NA
V gene: TRBV12-3/TRBV12-4
CDR3 DNA: TGTGCCAGCAGAAACACTGGACAAGAGACCCAGTACTTC
CDR3 protein: CASRNTGQETQYF

J gene: TRBJ1-6
clone size: few
D gene: TRBD1
V gene: TRBV20-1
CDR3 DNA: TGCAGTGCCCAGGGACAGCTGAAGGCTAATTCACCCCTCCACTTT
CDR3 protein: CSAQGQLKANSPLHF

J gene: TRBJ2-2
clone size: many
D gene: NA
V gene: TRBV12-5
CDR3 DNA: TGTGCTAGTGGACAACTAGCAACCGGGGAGCTGTTTTTT
CDR3 protein: CASGQLATGELFF

J gene: TRBJ1-5
clone size: many
D gene: NA
V gene: TRBV7-2
CDR3 DNA: TGTGCCAGCAGCTTAGGCAGGTTTCAGCCCCAGCATTTT
CDR3 protein: CASSLGRFQPQHF

J gene: TRBJ2-3
clone size: many
D gene: TRBD2
V gene: TRBV28
CDR3 DNA: TGTGCCAGCAGTTTATCCGGGACTAGCGCAACAGTTACGCAGTATTTT
CDR3 protein: CASSLSGTSATVTQYF

J gene: TRBJ2-7
clone size: NA
D gene: TRBD2
V gene: TRBV7-2
CDR3 DNA: TGTGCCAGCAGCCCGGGACTAGCGGGAACGCAACAGTACTTC
CDR3 protein: CASSPGLAGTQQYF

J gene: TRBJ1-5
clone size: few
D gene: NA
V gene: TRBV7-8
CDR3 DNA: TGTGCCAGCGGGGAGGAGGGGATTTTGGTTTGTCAGCCCCAGCATTTT
CDR3 protein: CASGEEGILVCQPQHF

J gene: TRBJ1-2
clone size: many
D gene: TRBD1
V gene: TRBV28
CDR3 DNA: TGTGCCAGCAGTTGGGACAGGGGGGACTATGGCTACACCTTC
CDR3 protein: CASSWDRGDYGYTF

J gene: TRBJ1-5
clone size: few
D gene: TRBD1
V gene: TRBV18
CDR3 DNA: TGTGCCAGCTCAGAGCACAGGGGAAAACGGCAGCCCCAGCATTTT
CDR3 protein: CASSEHRGKRQPQHF

J gene: TRBJ1-2
clone size: few
D gene: TRBD1
V gene: TRBV5-1
CDR3 DNA: TGCGCCAGCAGCTCCGGACAGGGGGCTAGCCCTTTGGGCTACACCTTC
CDR3 protein: CASSSGQGASPLGYTF

J gene: TRBJ1-2
clone size: many
D gene: NA
V gene: TRBV29-1
CDR3 DNA: TGCAGCGTTGGTTTCCTTGGTGGCACAGGACAAGGCTACACCTTC
CDR3 protein: CSVGFLGGTGQGYTF

J gene: TRBJ2-5
clone size: many
D gene: TRBD1
V gene: TRBV12-3/TRBV12-4
CDR3 DNA: TGTGCCAGCAGTCCGAGGACAGGGAGGGAGACCCAGTACTTC
CDR3 protein: CASSPRTGRETQYF

J gene: TRBJ1-3
clone size: few
D gene: NA
V gene: TRBV4-1
CDR3 DNA: TGCGCCAGCAGCCAAGATAGAAATGAGGCTGGAAACACCATATATTTT
CDR3 protein: CASSQDRNEAGNTIYF

J gene: TRBJ2-6
clone size: many
D gene: NA
V gene: TRBV6-2/TRBV6-3
CDR3 DNA: TGTGCCAGCAGTCAGGGGAGGTCTGGGGCCAACGTCCTGACTTTC
CDR3 protein: CASSQGRSGANVLTF

J gene: TRBJ1-1
clone size: few
D gene: NA
V gene: TRBV28
CDR3 DNA: TGTGCCAGCATGCCACACCAACGGGACTCTGAAGCTTTCTTT
CDR3 protein: CASMPHQRDSEAFF